This T cell receptor (beta chain) is from a study of siplizumab effects on memory and regulatory T cells. Study observations and caveats: The apparent diversity of naive T cells exceeded that of memory cells, and naive T cells seemed to make a major contribution to the alloresponse. Roughly 75-95% of dividing CD4+ or CD8+ clones were without an attributable naive or memory phenotype.

As concerns this clone: The antigen is not known.

The CDR3 length is 15 residues. Germline V CDR1 and CDR2: SGHTA, FQGNSA. Losses at the gene ends were 1 base for V and 12 bases for J; bases not matched to a gene: 6. The assay looked at some 100,000 TCR templates in each sample. Profiling relied on immunoSEQ multiplex PCR, and the TCRdb table lists in-frame clones only, not all of them. The sample holds about 100,000 clones, 75% to 95% seen once. V is TRBV7-2 and J is TRBJ2-1; 13 bases fit TRBD2. The sequenced sample consisted of CD4+ T cells sorted from blood. The receptor comes from a human donor in good health. Some clones in this sample may be carry-over from other donors' samples. The CDR3 nucleotides read TGTGCCAGCAGCTTAGGGACTAGCGGGAGTCAGGTGCAGTTCTTC. As protein: CASSLGTSGSQVQFF.